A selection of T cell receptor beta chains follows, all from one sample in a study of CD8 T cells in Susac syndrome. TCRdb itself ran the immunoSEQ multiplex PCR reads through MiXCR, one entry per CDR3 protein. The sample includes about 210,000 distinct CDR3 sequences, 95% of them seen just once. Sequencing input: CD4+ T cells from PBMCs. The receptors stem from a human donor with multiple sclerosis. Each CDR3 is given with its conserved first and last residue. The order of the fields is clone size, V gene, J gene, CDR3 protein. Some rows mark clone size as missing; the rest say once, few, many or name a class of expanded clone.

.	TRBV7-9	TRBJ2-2	CASSQLARGPNTGELFF
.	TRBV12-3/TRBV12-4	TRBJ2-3	CASSWGTDTQYF
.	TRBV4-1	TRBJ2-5	CASSQDSGGQETQYF
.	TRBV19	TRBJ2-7	CASSIRGGDRSSYEQYF
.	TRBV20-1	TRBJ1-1	CSARGPGWGGGSTEAFF
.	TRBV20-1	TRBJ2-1	CSAARGSGRNLGEQFF
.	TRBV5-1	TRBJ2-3	CASSFWDARADTQYF
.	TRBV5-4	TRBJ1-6	CASSVRDSGPLHF
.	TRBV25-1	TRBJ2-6	CASRTEGANVLTF
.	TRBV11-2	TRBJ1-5	CASSLRGKGGQPQHF
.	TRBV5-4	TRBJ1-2	CASSPEGQGSYGYTF
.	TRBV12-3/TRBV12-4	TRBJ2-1	CASSLTGDEQFF
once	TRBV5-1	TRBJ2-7	CASSLQSGEQYF
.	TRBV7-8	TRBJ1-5	CASSLALAKNQPQHF
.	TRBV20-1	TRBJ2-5	CSASGLAGGIQETQYF
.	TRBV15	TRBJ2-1	CATSRDNEQFF
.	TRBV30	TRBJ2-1	CAWSVIYDEQFF
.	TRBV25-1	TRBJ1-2	CASSDHGRYGYTF
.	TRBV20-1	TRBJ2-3	CSAEPGQGFSDTQYF
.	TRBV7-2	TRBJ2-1	CASSLVLAEYNEQFF
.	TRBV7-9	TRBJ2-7	CASSFMVGGFYEQYF
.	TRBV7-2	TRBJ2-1	CASSLRGSDEQFF
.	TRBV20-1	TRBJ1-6	CSARAQGLESPLHF
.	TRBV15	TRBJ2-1	CATSRGRLLAGVPNEQFF
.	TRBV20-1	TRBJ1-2	CSGGSANYGYTF
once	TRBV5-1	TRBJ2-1	CASSLSVIGHEQFF
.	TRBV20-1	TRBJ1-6	CSALDRVNSPLHF
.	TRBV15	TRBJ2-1	CATSRGQGSGRFSDEQFF
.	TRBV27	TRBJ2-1	CASSTSRGAYNEQFF
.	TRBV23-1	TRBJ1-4	CASSPSGTVEKLFF
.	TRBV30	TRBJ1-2	CAWAGQGNYGYTF
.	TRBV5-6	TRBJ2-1	CASSQPGGRGYSEQFF
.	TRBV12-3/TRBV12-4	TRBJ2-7	CASRRQGAPYEQYF